This T cell receptor beta chain was recovered during a study of blood T cell repertoires in COVID-19. Overall study context: The analysed material was cDNA or gDNA that came from T cells, B-cell-depleted T cells, or PBMCs.

The CDR3 runs to 14 residues. Germline CDR1 SGHNT, CDR2 YYREEE (reference sequence). The germline V and J ends were trimmed by 4 bases and 3 bases, with 13 bases remaining between them. In the source study's methods: Reference gene primer amplification gave nucleated cell count estimates. Clones were sequenced by immunoSEQ multiplex PCR, and TCRdb holds only the in-frame ones, with some missing. The V and J calls and clone size are taken from that table; D and trimming were inferred from the DNA. In the table there are 350,000 or so clones, around 89% of which are singletons. This sequence joins TRBV5-4 and TRBJ2-5; tentative D call: TRBD2 (6 bases). The clonotype comes from a man younger than 35 with active or convalescent COVID-19. Material for sequencing was peripheral blood. The DNA of the CDR3 is TGTGCCAGCAGCCGGGACTCACGCAAAGAGACCCAGTACTTC. Its translation is CASSRDSRKETQYF.